This TCR beta chain came from a study of T-cell reconstitution after alpha-beta-depleted transplantation in children. Germline CDR1 reads LNHDA; CDR2 reads SQIVND (reference sequence). Germline trimming cut 7 bases from V and 1 base from J; bases unmatched to any gene: 10. There are 19 residues in the CDR3. Study-wide points: Several patients had high TCRbeta diversity at day 60; it came from surviving recipient T cells and thymic progenitors.

Unique molecular identifiers featured in how the TCRbeta library was prepared. In TCRdb, the PCR reads were re-called with MiXCR into one record per CDR3 protein. The data hold about 500,000 distinct CDR3 sequences, with 10% to 12% observed a single time. Note on this clonotype: Its antigen is unknown.

Sequenced material: PBMCs, mostly from graft donor cells, taken 180 days after TCRalphabeta/CD19-depleted stem cell transplant. This sequence originates from a female patient younger than 10 who had a stem cell transplant for aplastic anemia, so the T cells may come from the graft donor. The chain is built from TRBV19 and TRBJ2-2; 15 positions agree with TRBD2. CDR3 bases: TGTGCCAGTACTCCGATCGGACTAGCGGGAGGGCTGAACACCGGGGAGCTGTTTTTT. It yields the protein CASTPIGLAGGLNTGELFF.